The 18 T cell receptor beta chains below come from one sample, sequenced in a study of cytomegalovirus exposure and HLA in healthy donors (dated by TCRdb to the late 2010s). Libraries came from the immunoSEQ multiplex PCR assay. A mixture of 60 forward primers for TCR Vbeta segments and 13 reverse primers for TCR Jbeta segments was used in the multiplex PCR. TCRdb carries this immuneACCESS record with in-frame sequences only. Its versions omit some clonotypes, under half of them owing to an unresolved V gene in the studies checked, with the rest unexplained. Present in this sample are 90,000 to 120,000 clones, about 80% of which were seen just once. Together, the top ten hold 7.8% of the sample. Sequences were obtained from PBMCs. The source of these receptors is a man under 40 in good health and CMV-seronegative.

The J gene is TRBJ1-5, the V gene TRBV6-6; D unclear. This CDR3 is built from 14 residues. Germline CDR1 MNHNY, CDR2 SVGAGI (reference sequence). The V end lost 5 bases, the J end lost 1 base, and 9 bases lay between the germline ends. CDR3 protein: CASSPSGSNQPQHF. The CDR3 DNA sequence: TGTGCCAGCAGTCCGAGCGGAAGCAATCAGCCCCAGCATTTT.

This chain links TRBV27 with TRBJ2-2; 8 bases map to TRBD1. The length of the CDR3 is 16 residues. J was trimmed by 5 bases and V by 4 bases; bases with no gene match: 9. Germline V gives CDR1 MNHEY, CDR2 SMNVEV (reference sequence). CDR3 sequence: CASSSYGTGVTGELFF. The CDR3 coding sequence is TGTGCCAGCAGTTCATACGGGACAGGAGTTACCGGGGAGCTGTTTTTT.

DNA for the CDR3: TGTGCCAGTAGTATAAATAGGGGGACAGTAGCGAAACCGTTAGCTGGGGCCAACGTCCTGACTTTC. The encoded protein is CASSINRGTVAKPLAGANVLTF. J is TRBJ2-6 and V is TRBV19; the match to TRBD1 covers 7 bases. Germline trimming cut 2 bases from V and 2 bases from J; bases unmatched to any gene: 21. Per the germline V gene, CDR1 is LNHDA and CDR2 is SQIVND (reference sequence). The CDR3 has 22 amino acids.

On this clone itself: Other DNA sequences within the sample encode an identical CDR3. The CDR3 loop is CASSIGTSGQETQYF. CDR3 nucleotides: TGTGCCAGTAGTATCGGGACTAGCGGCCAAGAGACCCAGTACTTC. This chain connects TRBV19 to TRBJ2-5, with TRBD2 identical over 11 bases. There are 15 residues in the CDR3. The germline gives CDR1 LNHDA, CDR2 SQIVND (reference sequence). The J segment lost 1 base and the V segment lost 3 bases, leaving 1 base of the junction unmatched.

This chain uses TRBV28 with TRBJ1-1, with D uncertain. The CDR3 sequence is 11 residues long. CDR1 and CDR2 from the germline V gene are MDHEN and SYDVKM. Trimming stripped 5 bases from V and 6 bases from J, with 7 bases between. The CDR3 protein is CASSPLPEAFF. The CDR3 DNA reads as TGTGCCAGCAGTCCCCTCCCTGAAGCTTTCTTT.

This clone was seen only once. The chain employs TRBV27 and TRBJ2-7; 8 bases match TRBD1. Germline V gives CDR1 MNHEY, CDR2 SMNVEV (reference sequence). The CDR3 consists of 16 residues. With V trimmed by 1 base and J by 5 bases, 10 bases remained unmatched. CDR3 bases: TGTGCCAGCAGTTTATACCCGGGACAGGTACAAAACGAGCAGTACTTC. It encodes CASSLYPGQVQNEQYF.

The V gene is TRBV5-1, the J gene TRBJ2-5, with TRBD1 identical over 7 bases. Per the germline V gene, CDR1 is SGHRS and CDR2 is YFSETQ. The CDR3 is 14 residues long. Trimming at V came to 0 bases and at J to 3 bases, leaving 2 bases not matched to a gene. CDR3 DNA sequence: TGCGCCAGCAGCTTGGCCGGGACAGAAGAGACCCAGTACTTC. It yields the protein CASSLAGTEETQYF.

The V gene is TRBV5-1, the J gene TRBJ1-1; TRBD1 matches 8 bases. V gave up 4 bases and J gave up 2 bases; unmatched junction bases: 4. The CDR3 totals 14 residues. Germline lookup yields CDR1 SGHRS and CDR2 YFSETQ. CDR3 DNA: TGCGCCAGCAGCGCCGGGACAGGAAACACTGAAGCTTTCTTT. It codes for CASSAGTGNTEAFF.

The rearrangement joins TRBV11-2 to TRBJ2-3; perhaps TRBD2 as D (6 bases). The CDR3 totals 15 residues. The germline CDR1 and CDR2 sequences are SGHAT and FQNNGV. Trimming shortened V by 2 bases and J by 4 bases, and 13 bases separated the two germline ends. CDR3 nucleotides: TGTGCCAGCAGCTTAACTCCATGGGGGGCAGATACGCAGTATTTT. Translating it yields CASSLTPWGADTQYF.

The chain has TRBV7-3 and TRBJ2-6; D possibly corresponds to TRBD1 (6 bases). Germline CDR1 SGHTA, CDR2 FQGTGA. V was trimmed by 1 base and J by 0 bases, leaving 13 bases between them. The CDR3 has 18 amino acids. The CDR3 sequence is CASSLSPRTDSGANVLTF. CDR3 DNA: TGTGCCAGCAGCTTAAGCCCACGGACAGACTCTGGGGCCAACGTCCTGACTTTC.

The chain has TRBV9 and TRBJ1-2, with TRBD1 matching 7 bases. The CDR3 has 16 residues. J was trimmed by 8 bases and V by 0 bases; bases with no gene match: 13. In germline, CDR1 is SGDLS, CDR2 YYNGEE. The chain's CDR3 is CASSVGGWDRGIGYTF. DNA for the CDR3: TGTGCCAGCAGCGTAGGTGGCTGGGACAGAGGTATCGGCTACACCTTC.

This clone was picked up one time. The chain uses TRBV13 and TRBJ2-3; TRBD1 matches 7 bases. V lost 2 bases to trimming and J lost 4 bases; unmatched junction nucleotides: 6. The CDR3 extends over 15 amino acids. Germline lookup yields CDR1 PRHDT and CDR2 FYEKMQ (reference sequence). CDR3 coding DNA: TGTGCCAGCAGCTTAAGGGGGCCTGTTGCAGATACGCAGTATTTT. This translates into CASSLRGPVADTQYF.

The chain uses TRBV27 and TRBJ2-1; D perhaps matches TRBD2 (5 bases). CDR1 is MNHEY and CDR2 is SMNVEV in the germline V gene (reference sequence). The germline V and J ends were trimmed by 3 bases and 3 bases, with 18 bases remaining between them. This CDR3 contains 17 residues. CDR3 protein: CASSFSIVEGFYNEQFF. As DNA, the CDR3 is TGTGCCAGCAGTTTTAGTATTGTAGAGGGATTCTACAATGAGCAGTTCTTC.

The chain is built from TRBV7-3 and TRBJ2-1; 8 positions match TRBD1. The V segment lost 5 bases and the J segment 4 bases; nucleotides outside the gene matches: 7. CDR3 length equals 15 residues. CDR1 SGHTA and CDR2 FQGTGA come from the germline V gene. CDR3 in amino acids: CASSQDRAKYNEQFF. The CDR3 DNA follows: TGTGCCAGCAGCCAGGACAGGGCTAAATACAATGAGCAGTTCTTC.

The V call is TRBV11-1, the J call TRBJ2-2; D perhaps matches TRBD1 (6 bases). CDR3 length equals 14 residues. Germline V gene sequence: CDR1 SGHAT, CDR2 FQDESV (reference sequence). V lost 4 bases to trimming and J lost 5 bases, with 11 bases between them. The CDR3 DNA is TGTGCCAGCAGCTCCACGGGACAAACCGGGGAGCTGTTTTTT. Translated, it gives CASSSTGQTGELFF.

V usage is TRBV28 and J usage is TRBJ2-1, with 8 bases aligning to TRBD2. J was trimmed by 7 bases and V by 3 bases; bases with no gene match: 5. Germline V gene sequence: CDR1 MDHEN, CDR2 SYDVKM. The CDR3 is made up of 14 amino acids. CDR3 sequence: CASSFGGGGNEQFF. In nucleotides, the CDR3 is TGTGCCAGCAGTTTTGGCGGCGGGGGGAATGAGCAGTTCTTC. Full variable domain (rest looked up from reference TRBV28 and TRBJ2-1): DVKVTQSSRYLVKRTGEKVFLECVQDMDHENMFWYRQDPGLGLRLIYFSYDVKMKEKGDIPEGYSVSREKKERFSLILESASTNQTSMYLCASSFGGGGNEQFFGPGTRLTVL.

This clone was counted a few times. This rearrangement joins TRBV2 to TRBJ1-6, with D possibly being TRBD1 (5 bases). The CDR3 has 15 amino acids. Germline loops: CDR1 SNHLY, CDR2 FYNNEI. With 3 bases removed from V and 6 bases from J, the gap between germline ends came to 12 bases. CDR3 bases: TGTGCCAGCAGTGATTTGCAGGGTTCTAATTCACCCCTCCACTTT. This sequence encodes CASSDLQGSNSPLHF. The full variable domain, with the rest looked up from reference TRBV2 and TRBJ1-6, is EPEVTQTPSHQVTQMGQEVILRCVPISNHLYFYWYRQILGQKVEFLVSFYNNEISEKSEIFDDQFSVERPDGSNFTLKIRSTKLEDSAMYFCASSDLQGSNSPLHFGNGTRLTVT.

This chain uses TRBV2 with TRBJ2-2, with TRBD1 identical over 9 bases. The CDR3 loop spans 16 amino acids. Germline V gene lookup returns CDR1 SNHLY and CDR2 FYNNEI. Trimming at V came to 0 bases and at J to 2 bases, leaving 1 base not matched to a gene. The chain's CDR3 is CASSEAQGANTGELFF. As DNA, the CDR3 is TGTGCCAGCAGTGAAGCACAGGGGGCTAACACCGGGGAGCTGTTTTTT.